The 19 T cell receptor beta chains given below trace back to one sample, sequenced in a study of shared clonotypes between healthy human individuals. The table came from immunoSEQ multiplex PCR; TCRdb's copy has only in-frame clones and leaves some out. The repertoire holds some 1 million clones, approximately 70% seen once, with roughly 1.5% in the top ten. Input material: memory CD4+ T cells sorted from blood. Sample subset: CD45RA-negative fraction. These receptor sequences come from a man aged 18 to 29 in good health.

As to this clone: The limits of the CDR3 on the DNA are not certain, so only TCRdb's listed CDR3 is given. This chain connects TRBV4-1 to TRBJ1-4. CDR1 and CDR2 from the germline V gene are MGHRA and YSYEKL. Ends included, the CDR3 has 15 residues. The CDR3 sequence is CASSQATVGGGIARF.

In this sample, this clone turned up a few times. This chain connects TRBV5-4 to TRBJ2-6; 7 bases are shared with TRBD1. The CDR3 consists of 17 residues. Germline V gene lookup returns CDR1 SGHNT and CDR2 YYREEE (reference sequence). V trimming: 1 base; J trimming: 0 bases; junction bases outside the gene matches: 4. Written as DNA, the CDR3 is TGTGCCAGCAGCTTGAGACAGGGTGGCTCTGGGGCCAACGTCCTGACTTTC. It is translated as CASSLRQGGSGANVLTF.

In the case of this clone: This likely stems from a read error, as it lies one base from a far larger clone. The V and J genes are TRBV5-1 and TRBJ2-5; no reliable D call. The germline V gene encodes CDR1 SGHRS and CDR2 YFSETQ. This CDR3 is built from 13 residues. V lost 5 bases to trimming and J lost 2 bases, with 10 bases between them. CDR3 sequence (DNA): TGCGCCAGCAGTAGGAGCAAACAAGAGACCCAGTACTTC. This encodes CASSRSKQETQYF.

The rearrangement links TRBV7-8 to TRBJ2-1, with unresolved D. The V gene's germline CDR1 is SGHVS and CDR2 FQNEAQ. The CDR3 is made up of 15 amino acids. V lost 2 bases to trimming and J lost 2 bases, with 10 bases between them. CDR3 nucleotides: TGTGCCAGCAGCTTACCTAATGCAGCCTACAATGAGCAGTTCTTC. Protein product: CASSLPNAAYNEQFF. Supplemented by reference TRBV7-8 and TRBJ2-1, the full variable domain reads GAGVSQSPRYKVAKRGQDVALRCDPISGHVSLFWYQQALGQGPEFLTYFQNEAQLDKSGLPSDRFFAERPEGSVSTLKIQRTQQEDSAVYLCASSLPNAAYNEQFFGPGTRLTVL.

This clone was counted only a few times. The CDR3 sequence: CASSPTGNQPQHF. CDR3 DNA: TGTGCCAGCAGTCCCACAGGGAATCAGCCCCAGCATTTT. This chain links TRBV6-6 with TRBJ1-5, with a tentative D call TRBD1 (6 bases). V lost 5 bases to trimming and J lost 4 bases, with 9 bases between them. CDR1 MNHNY and CDR2 SVGAGI come from the germline V gene (reference sequence). The CDR3 covers 13 residues.

In regard to this clone: Other DNA sequences in this sample translate to the same CDR3. The chain uses TRBV6-5 and TRBJ2-7; 9 bases match TRBD1. The germline V gene has CDR1 MNHEY and CDR2 SVGAGI. V lost 6 bases to trimming and J lost 0 bases; unmatched junction nucleotides: 3. CDR3 length: 14 residues. The CDR3 protein is CASRRTGDSYEQYF. In DNA form, the CDR3 reads TGTGCCAGCAGGAGGACAGGGGACTCCTACGAGCAGTACTTC.

This clone was counted only a few times. The V gene is TRBV11-2, the J gene TRBJ2-1, with 11 bases that match TRBD2. V lost 1 base to trimming and J lost 7 bases; unmatched junction nucleotides: 9. The CDR3 is 17 amino acids. Germline V lookup: CDR1 SGHAT, CDR2 FQNNGV. The DNA for the CDR3 is TGTGCCAGCAGCTTAGTTGTAACTAGCGGGGGCACTAATGAGCAGTTCTTC. Translation: CASSLVVTSGGTNEQFF.

The rearrangement links TRBV7-3 to TRBJ2-2, with TRBD1 identical over 7 bases. After removal of 4 bases from V and 4 bases from J, the junction contained 9 bases not matched to a gene. Germline V gives CDR1 SGHTA, CDR2 FQGTGA. The length of the CDR3 is 16 residues. CDR3 nucleotides: TGTGCCAGCAGCTCCATAGGGGGCGCGGGCACCGGGGAGCTGTTTTTT. This translates into CASSSIGGAGTGELFF. The full variable domain, completed using reference TRBV7-3 and TRBJ2-2, is GAGVSQTPSNKVTEKGKYVELRCDPISGHTALYWYRQSLGQGPEFLIYFQGTGAADDSGLPNDRFFAVRPEGSVSTLKIQRTERGDSAVYLCASSSIGGAGTGELFFGEGSRLTVL.

The CDR3 DNA reads as TGTGCCAGCAGTTATGATGGATCTAATTCACCCCTCCACTTT. Translating it yields CASSYDGSNSPLHF. This chain links TRBV6-5 with TRBJ1-6; no clear D gene. Germline V CDR1 and CDR2: MNHEY, SVGAGI. Between the trimmed V and J ends, which lost 3 bases and 6 bases, there was a span of 9 bases. This CDR3 spans 14 amino acids.

This clone has a count of ten or more. Here the CDR3 DNA reads TGTGCCAGCAGCGTGGGGAGCTCCAATCAGCCCCAGCATTTT. It is translated as CASSVGSSNQPQHF. The chain employs TRBV11-2 and TRBJ1-5; D is unresolved. Germline V CDR1 and CDR2: SGHAT, FQNNGV. The CDR3 length is 14 residues. Trimming took off 5 bases at V and 3 bases at J, with 11 bases between the two ends.

The chain is built from TRBV5-1 and TRBJ2-7; no definite D call. V was clipped by 4 bases and J by 3 bases, with 20 bases between them. CDR1 and CDR2 from the germline V gene are SGHRS and YFSETQ. The CDR3 runs to 16 residues. The CDR3 region is CASSVEPQRGGYEQYF. Here the CDR3 DNA reads TGCGCCAGCAGCGTTGAGCCCCAGCGTGGTGGCTACGAGCAGTACTTC.

The chain carries TRBV5-1 and TRBJ2-5, with D tentatively TRBD2 (5 bases). Germline values: CDR1 SGHRS, CDR2 YFSETQ. The germline V and J ends were trimmed by 0 bases and 0 bases, with 9 bases remaining between them. The CDR3 is 15 residues long. CDR3 in DNA: TGCGCCAGCAGCTTGGGGGCCGGGAACCAAGAGACCCAGTACTTC. This gives the protein CASSLGAGNQETQYF. Full variable domain (missing parts from reference TRBV5-1 and TRBJ2-5): KAGVTQTPRYLIKTRGQQVTLSCSPISGHRSVSWYQQTPGQGLQFLFEYFSETQRNKGNFPGRFSGRQFSNSRSEMNVSTLELGDSALYLCASSLGAGNQETQYFGPGTRLLVL.

The chain uses TRBV5-4 and TRBJ2-1, with D perhaps TRBD1 (5 bases). Germline CDR1 reads SGHNT; CDR2 reads YYREEE (reference sequence). The CDR3 length is 13 residues. V was clipped by 5 bases and J by 8 bases, with 14 bases between them. The CDR3 protein is CASSRALGDEQFF. CDR3 in DNA: TGTGCCAGCAGTAGAGCGTTAGGGGATGAGCAGTTCTTC.

The chain uses TRBV18 and TRBJ2-7; D is perhaps TRBD1 (7 bases). Germline values: CDR1 KGHSH, CDR2 LQKENI. This CDR3 is built from 15 residues. V lost 6 bases to trimming and J lost 2 bases, with 17 bases between them. CDR3 nucleotide sequence: TGTGCCAGCTCCCAGAGCGGAGGGGGCGCCTACGAGCAGTACTTC. It translates to CASSQSGGGAYEQYF. The variable domain in full, with the rest retrieved from reference TRBV18 and TRBJ2-7, is NAGVMQNPRHLVRRRGQEARLRCSPMKGHSHVYWYRQLPEEGLKFMVYLQKENIIDESGMPKERFSAEFPKEGPSILRIQQVVRGDSAAYFCASSQSGGGAYEQYFGPGTRLTVT.

The V and J genes are TRBV5-8 and TRBJ2-3; no clear D. Germline CDR1 is SGHTS and CDR2 is YDEGEE. V shed 1 base and J shed 1 base, with 10 bases lying between them. CDR3 size: 15 residues. The CDR3 nucleotides read TGTGCCAGCAGCTTGAGAGCTACGGGCACAGATACGCAGTATTTT. Encoded protein: CASSLRATGTDTQYF. Supplemented by reference TRBV5-8 and TRBJ2-3, the full variable domain reads EAGVTQSPTHLIKTRGQQATLRCSPISGHTSVYWYQQALGLGLQFLLWYDEGEERNRGNFPPRFSGRQFPNYSSELNVNALELEDSALYLCASSLRATGTDTQYFGPGTRLTVL.

This chain uses TRBV6-5 with TRBJ1-5; D perhaps matches TRBD1 (5 bases). The CDR3 loop spans 15 amino acids. CDR1 and CDR2 from the germline V gene are MNHEY and SVGAGI. Trimming removed 2 bases from V and 5 bases from J, with 13 bases in between. CDR3: CASSYRRVTDQPQHF. CDR3 in DNA: TGTGCCAGCAGTTACCGCAGGGTAACGGATCAGCCCCAGCATTTT.

This clone was picked up a small number of times. The chain carries TRBV19 and TRBJ1-2; 9 nucleotides match TRBD1. Trimming at V came to 5 bases and at J to 1 base, leaving 5 bases not matched to a gene. From germline, CDR1 is LNHDA and CDR2 SQIVND (reference sequence). The CDR3 is 15 amino acids. CDR3 coding DNA: TGTGCCAGTAGTCGAGGGACAGGGATTAACTATGGCTACACCTTC. This translates into CASSRGTGINYGYTF.

Only a few counts were recorded for this clone. V and J are TRBV14 and TRBJ2-7; 8 nucleotides match TRBD1. The germline CDR1 and CDR2 sequences are SGHDN and FVKESK. With 5 bases clipped from V and 2 bases from J, the junction kept 5 bases outside the gene matches. The CDR3 consists of 14 residues. CDR3 nucleotides: TGTGCCAGCAGCGGCTGGGACAGGACCTACGAGCAGTACTTC. This gives the protein CASSGWDRTYEQYF. The full variable domain, in which reference TRBV14 and TRBJ2-7 provide the parts outside the CDR3, is EAGVTQFPSHSVIEKGQTVTLRCDPISGHDNLYWYRRVMGKEIKFLLHFVKESKQDESGMPNNRFLAERTGGTYSTLKVQPAELEDSGVYFCASSGWDRTYEQYFGPGTRLTVT.

V is TRBV27 and J is TRBJ1-1, with TRBD1 identical over 7 bases. Germline loops: CDR1 MNHEY, CDR2 SMNVEV (reference sequence). The V and J ends lost 6 bases and 2 bases, in that order; junction bases with no gene match: 9. The CDR3 runs 15 residues. The CDR3 protein is CASSWGRQGNTEAFF. The CDR3 nucleotides are TGTGCCAGCAGCTGGGGAAGACAGGGAAACACTGAAGCTTTCTTT.